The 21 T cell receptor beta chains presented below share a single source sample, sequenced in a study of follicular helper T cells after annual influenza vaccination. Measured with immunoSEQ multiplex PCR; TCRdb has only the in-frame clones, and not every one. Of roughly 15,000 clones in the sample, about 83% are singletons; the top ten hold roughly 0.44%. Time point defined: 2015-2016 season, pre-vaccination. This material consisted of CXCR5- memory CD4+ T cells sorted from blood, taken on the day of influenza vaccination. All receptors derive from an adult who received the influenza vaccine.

In DNA form, the CDR3 reads TGTGCCAGCAGCGACGGACAGGGGTATGGCTACACCTTC. It specifies CASSDGQGYGYTF. The chain carries TRBV7-2 and TRBJ1-2; TRBD1 matches 9 bases. V dropped 5 bases and J dropped 5; count of bases not matched to a gene: 3. Per the germline V gene, CDR1 is SGHTA and CDR2 is FQGNSA. This CDR3 is built from 13 residues.

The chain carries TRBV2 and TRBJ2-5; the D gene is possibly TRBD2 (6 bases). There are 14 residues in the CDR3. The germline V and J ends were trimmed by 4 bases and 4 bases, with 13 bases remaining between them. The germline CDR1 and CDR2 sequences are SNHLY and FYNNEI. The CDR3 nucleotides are TGTGCCAGCAGTGTTTGGGGAGGTGGAGAGACCCAGTACTTC. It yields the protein CASSVWGGGETQYF.

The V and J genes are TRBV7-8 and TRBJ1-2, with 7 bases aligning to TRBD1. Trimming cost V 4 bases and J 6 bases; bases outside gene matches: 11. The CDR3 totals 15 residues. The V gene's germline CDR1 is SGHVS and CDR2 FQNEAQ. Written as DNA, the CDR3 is TGTGCCAGCAGCTCACCTCAGGGGGGCTGGGATGGCTACACCTTC. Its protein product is CASSSPQGGWDGYTF.

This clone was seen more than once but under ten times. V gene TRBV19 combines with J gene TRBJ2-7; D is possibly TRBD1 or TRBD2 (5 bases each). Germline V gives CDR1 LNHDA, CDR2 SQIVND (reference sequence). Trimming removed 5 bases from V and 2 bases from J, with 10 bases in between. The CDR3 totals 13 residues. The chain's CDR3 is CASSPPGPYEQYF. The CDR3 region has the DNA TGTGCCAGTAGTCCCCCGGGACCCTACGAGCAGTACTTC.

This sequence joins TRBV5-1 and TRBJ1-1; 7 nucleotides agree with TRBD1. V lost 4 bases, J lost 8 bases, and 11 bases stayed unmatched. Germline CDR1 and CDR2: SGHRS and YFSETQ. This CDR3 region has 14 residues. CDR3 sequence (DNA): TGCGCCAGCAGCGAGACAGGGAAGGAACCCGAAGCTTTCTTT. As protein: CASSETGKEPEAFF.

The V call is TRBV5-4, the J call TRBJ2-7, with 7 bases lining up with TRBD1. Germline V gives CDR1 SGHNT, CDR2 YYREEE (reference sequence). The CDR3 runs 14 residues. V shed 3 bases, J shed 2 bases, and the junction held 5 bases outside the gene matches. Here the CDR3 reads CASSSPGTAYEQYF. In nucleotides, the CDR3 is TGTGCCAGCAGCTCACCCGGGACAGCCTACGAGCAGTACTTC.

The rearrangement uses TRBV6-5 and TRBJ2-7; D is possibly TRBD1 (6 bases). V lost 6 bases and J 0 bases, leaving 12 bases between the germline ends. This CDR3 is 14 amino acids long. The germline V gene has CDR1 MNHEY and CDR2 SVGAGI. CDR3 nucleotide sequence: TGTGCCAGCAGCGGCAGGGGTCTCTCCTACGAGCAGTACTTC. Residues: CASSGRGLSYEQYF.

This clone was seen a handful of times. CDR3: CASSLEGRKYGYTF. CDR3 DNA sequence: TGTGCCAGCAGCCTGGAGGGGCGAAAATATGGCTACACCTTC. V is TRBV7-9 and J is TRBJ1-2; D possibly corresponds to TRBD1 (5 bases). Germline values: CDR1 SEHNR, CDR2 FQNEAQ (reference sequence). The CDR3 is made up of 14 amino acids. V dropped 5 bases and J dropped 5 bases, with 15 bases sitting between them.

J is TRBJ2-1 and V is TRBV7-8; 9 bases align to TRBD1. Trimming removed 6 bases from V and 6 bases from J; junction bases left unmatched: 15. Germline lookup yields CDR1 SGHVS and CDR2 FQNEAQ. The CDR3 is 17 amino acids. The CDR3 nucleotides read TGTGCCAGCAGTCTAAACCGAGGACAGGGGACGAGCAATGAGCAGTTCTTC. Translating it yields CASSLNRGQGTSNEQFF.

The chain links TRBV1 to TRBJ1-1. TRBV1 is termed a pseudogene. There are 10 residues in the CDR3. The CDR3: CTSSPWEAFF. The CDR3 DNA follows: TGCACCAGCAGCCCCTGGGAAGCTTTCTTT.

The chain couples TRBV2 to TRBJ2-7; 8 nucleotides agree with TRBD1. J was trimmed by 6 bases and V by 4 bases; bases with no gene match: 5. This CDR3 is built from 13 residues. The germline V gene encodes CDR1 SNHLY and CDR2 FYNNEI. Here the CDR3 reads CASSAQTGVEQYF. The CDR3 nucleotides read TGTGCCAGCAGTGCTCAGACAGGGGTCGAGCAGTACTTC.

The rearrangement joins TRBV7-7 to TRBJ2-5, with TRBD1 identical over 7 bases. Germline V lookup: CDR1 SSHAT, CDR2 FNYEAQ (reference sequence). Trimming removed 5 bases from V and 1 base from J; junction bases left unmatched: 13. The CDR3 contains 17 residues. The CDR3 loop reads CASSPRDSSLLQETQYF. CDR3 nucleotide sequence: TGTGCCAGCAGCCCCCGGGACAGTTCCCTCCTCCAAGAGACCCAGTACTTC.

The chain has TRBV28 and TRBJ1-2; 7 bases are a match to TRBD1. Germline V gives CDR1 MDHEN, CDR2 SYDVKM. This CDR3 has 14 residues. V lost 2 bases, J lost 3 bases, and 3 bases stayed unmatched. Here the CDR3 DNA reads TGTGCCAGCAGTTTACCCGACAGGGACTATGGCTACACCTTC. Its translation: CASSLPDRDYGYTF.

In DNA, the CDR3 is TGTGCCATCAGTGAGGATGGGGAGACCCAGTACTTC. Its translation is CAISEDGETQYF. This chain connects TRBV10-3 to TRBJ2-5; D uncertain. Per the germline V gene, CDR1 is ENHRY and CDR2 is SYGVKD. CDR3 size: 12 residues. V was cut by 2 bases and J by 5 bases, with 6 bases left in between.

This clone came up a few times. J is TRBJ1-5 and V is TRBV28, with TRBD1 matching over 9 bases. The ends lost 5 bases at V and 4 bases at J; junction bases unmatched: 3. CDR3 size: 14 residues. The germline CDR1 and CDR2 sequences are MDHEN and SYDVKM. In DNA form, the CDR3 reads TGTGCCAGCAGTCCTGGGACAGGGAATCAGCCCCAGCATTTT. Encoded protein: CASSPGTGNQPQHF.

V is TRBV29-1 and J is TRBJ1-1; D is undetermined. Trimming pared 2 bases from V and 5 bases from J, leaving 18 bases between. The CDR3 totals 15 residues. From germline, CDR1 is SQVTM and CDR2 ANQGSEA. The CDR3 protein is CSVEKIFRSPTEAFF. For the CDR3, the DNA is TGCAGCGTTGAAAAAATTTTCCGGTCCCCGACTGAAGCTTTCTTT.

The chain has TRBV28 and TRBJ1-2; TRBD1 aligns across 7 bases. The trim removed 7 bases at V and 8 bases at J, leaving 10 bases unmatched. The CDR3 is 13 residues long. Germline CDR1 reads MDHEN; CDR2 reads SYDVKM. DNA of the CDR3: TGTGCCAGCATAAGGGACAGTGTGAGCGGCTACACCTTC. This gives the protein CASIRDSVSGYTF.

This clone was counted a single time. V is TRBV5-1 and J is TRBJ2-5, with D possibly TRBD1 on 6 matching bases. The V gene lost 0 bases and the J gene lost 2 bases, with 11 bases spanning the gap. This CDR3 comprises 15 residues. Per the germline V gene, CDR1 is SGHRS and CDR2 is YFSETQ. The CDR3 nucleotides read TGCGCCAGCAGCTTGGCCGGGACAACTCAAGAGACCCAGTACTTC. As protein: CASSLAGTTQETQYF.

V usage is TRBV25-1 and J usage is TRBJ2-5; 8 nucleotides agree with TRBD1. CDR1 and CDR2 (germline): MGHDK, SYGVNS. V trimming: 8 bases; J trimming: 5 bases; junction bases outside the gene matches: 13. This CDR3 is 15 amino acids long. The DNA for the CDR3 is TGTGCCAGCGAATCGCAGGGGGCGTATGGGGAGACCCAGTACTTC. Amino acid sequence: CASESQGAYGETQYF.

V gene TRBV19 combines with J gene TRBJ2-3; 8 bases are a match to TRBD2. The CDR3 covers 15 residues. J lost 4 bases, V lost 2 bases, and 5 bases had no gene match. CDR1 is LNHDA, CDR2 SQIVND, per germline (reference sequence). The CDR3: CASSIKRGRSDTQYF. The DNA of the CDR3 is TGTGCCAGTAGTATAAAGCGGGGGCGGTCAGATACGCAGTATTTT.

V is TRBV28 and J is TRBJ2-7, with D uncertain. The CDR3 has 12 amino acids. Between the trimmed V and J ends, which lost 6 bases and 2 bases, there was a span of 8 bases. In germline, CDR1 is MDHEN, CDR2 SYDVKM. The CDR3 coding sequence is TGTGCCAGCAGCCCGGAACCCTACGAGCAGTACTTC. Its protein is CASSPEPYEQYF. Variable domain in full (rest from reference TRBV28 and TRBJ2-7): DVKVTQSSRYLVKRTGEKVFLECVQDMDHENMFWYRQDPGLGLRLIYFSYDVKMKEKGDIPEGYSVSREKKERFSLILESASTNQTSMYLCASSPEPYEQYFGPGTRLTVT.